These T cell receptor beta chains were read from a single sample in a study of blood T cell repertoires in COVID-19. Profiled with immunoSEQ multiplex PCR; TCRdb holds only in-frame clones, not every one. The data contain 65,000 to 80,000 clones, around four fifths of them singletons. Sequenced material: peripheral blood. Source of these receptors: a human donor in a cohort sampled during active COVID-19. Both conserved end residues are part of each CDR3. Fields, in order: CDR3 protein, CDR3 DNA, D gene, V gene, clone size, J gene. A D gene is named only where the DNA matches it firmly. Some rows mark clone size as missing; the rest say once, few, many or name a class of expanded clone.

CASVASGNTGELFF,TGTGCCAGCGTGGCTAGCGGGAACACCGGGGAGCTGTTTTTT,TRBD2,TRBV6-6,NA,TRBJ2-2
CATSDRTSGGNGYTF,TGTGCCACCAGTGATCGTACCTCAGGGGGTAATGGCTACACCTTC,TRBD1,TRBV24-1,NA,TRBJ1-2
CASRPGGRAHEQYF,TGTGCCAGCAGACCCGGCGGGAGGGCCCACGAGCAGTACTTC,TRBD2,TRBV27,NA,TRBJ2-7
CASSLPGGINEKLFF,TGCGCCAGCAGCTTGCCAGGGGGGATTAATGAAAAACTGTTTTTT,TRBD1,TRBV5-1,NA,TRBJ1-4
CASTLRQDPTYEQYF,TGTGCCAGCACTCTAAGACAGGACCCTACCTACGAGCAGTACTTC,NA,TRBV21-1,NA,TRBJ2-7
CASSGVDRGVTEAFF,TGTGCCAGCAGCGGGGTTGACAGGGGAGTAACTGAAGCTTTCTTT,TRBD1,TRBV9,NA,TRBJ1-1
CASSLSPSLDEQFF,TGCGCCAGCAGCTTGAGCCCTAGCCTCGATGAGCAGTTCTTC,NA,TRBV5-1,NA,TRBJ2-1
CAWSNPGLAKETQYF,TGTGCCTGGAGTAACCCGGGACTGGCGAAAGAGACCCAGTACTTC,NA,TRBV30,NA,TRBJ2-5
CASSFLTDYGYTF,TGTGCCAGCAGTTTCCTCACGGACTATGGCTACACCTTC,NA,TRBV5-6,NA,TRBJ1-2
CASRGQVNQPQHF,TGTGCCAGCAGAGGACAAGTTAATCAGCCCCAGCATTTT,NA,TRBV2,NA,TRBJ1-5
CASSGTTGSGYTF,TGTGCCAGCAGCGGGACCACCGGGAGCGGCTACACCTTC,NA,TRBV7-9,few,TRBJ1-2
CASSSSWAAGTEAFF,TGTGCCAGCAGCTCGAGTTGGGCCGCAGGGACTGAAGCTTTCTTT,NA,TRBV27,NA,TRBJ1-1
CASSDREDSGNTIYF,TGTGCCAGCAGTGACAGGGAAGACTCTGGAAACACCATATATTTT,NA,TRBV6-1,NA,TRBJ1-3
CASSQANQPQHF,TGTGCCAGCAGCCAGGCAAATCAGCCCCAGCATTTT,NA,TRBV3-1/TRBV3-2,NA,TRBJ1-5
CASSFAHTDTQYF,TGTGCCAGCAGTTTCGCACATACAGATACGCAGTATTTT,NA,TRBV12-3/TRBV12-4,NA,TRBJ2-3